This T cell receptor beta chain was identified in a study of OX40 agonist ivuxolimab in advanced cancers. Sampled blood was obtained at baseline, cycle 4 day 1, and cycle 7 day 1. V trimming: 2 bases; J trimming: 5 bases; junction bases outside the gene matches: 9. The germline V gene encodes CDR1 GTSNPN and CDR2 SVGIG (reference sequence). The CDR3 length is 15 residues. The method was immunoSEQ multiplex PCR; TCRdb's version includes in-frame clones alone and lacks a portion of them. The table has under 85,000 clones, 85% to 90% seen once. The chain couples TRBV30 to TRBJ2-3; 8 bases align to TRBD2. Material: CD4+ or CD8+ T cells sorted from blood, obtained in a trial of the OX40 agonist ivuxolimab. This TCR was recovered from an adult with an advanced solid tumor such as melanoma, head and neck, liver or kidney cancer. The CDR3 spells CAWSRGRAGGDTQYF. Here the CDR3 DNA reads TGTGCCTGGAGTCGGGGCAGGGCGGGAGGAGATACGCAGTATTTT.